This TCR beta chain was identified in a study of blood T cell repertoires in COVID-19. Study-level background: The United States, Italy and Spain provided the acute and convalescent COVID-19 samples. T cells, B-cell-depleted T cells, or PBMCs supplied cDNA or gDNA.

Authors' data handling: Estimation of nucleated cell counts relied on the amplification of reference gene primers. The repertoire was sequenced with immunoSEQ multiplex PCR; TCRdb's copy has only in-frame clones and lacks some. That table is the source of V, J and clone size, and D and trimming were worked out from the DNA. This sample yields approximately 250,000 clones, of which roughly 85% are seen a single time; approximately 9.6% belongs to the top ten. Germline loops: CDR1 ENHRY, CDR2 SYGVKD. This CDR3 contains 18 residues. Germline trimming cut 6 bases from V and 4 bases from J; bases unmatched to any gene: 15.

The sequence derives from a woman aged 50 to 60 with acute COVID-19. The V gene is TRBV10-3, the J gene TRBJ2-2; 9 bases match TRBD1. The sequencing input was PBMCs or T cells enriched from blood (not recorded which). The CDR3 sequence: CAISPGTGRIQGTGELFF. CDR3 DNA sequence: TGTGCCATCAGCCCCGGGACAGGGCGTATACAGGGCACCGGGGAGCTGTTTTTT.